These 10 T cell receptor beta chains originate from one sample sequenced in a study of T-cell reconstitution after alpha-beta-depleted transplantation in children. TCRbeta library construction was performed incorporating unique molecular identifiers. One entry per CDR3 protein results from TCRdb running MiXCR on the PCR reads. Of 300,000 to 400,000 distinct CDR3 sequences listed, under 20% are singletons. This specimen was PBMCs, mostly from graft donor cells, taken 360 days after TCRalphabeta/CD19-depleted stem cell transplant. The source is a male patient between 2 and 10 years old who had a stem cell transplant for acute lymphoblastic leukemia, so the T cells may come from the graft donor.

The chain joins TRBV5-1 to TRBJ2-7; D may be TRBD2 (7 bases). With 0 bases removed from V and 7 bases from J, the gap between germline ends came to 17 bases. The CDR3 covers 15 residues. Germline CDR1 and CDR2: SGHRS and YFSETQ. The CDR3 DNA reads as TGCGCCAGCAGCTTGGAATTCGGGGGGCTTGGTGAGCAGTACTTC. Protein product: CASSLEFGGLGEQYF. The whole variable domain, filled in from reference TRBV5-1 and TRBJ2-7, reads KAGVTQTPRYLIKTRGQQVTLSCSPISGHRSVSWYQQTPGQGLQFLFEYFSETQRNKGNFPGRFSGRQFSNSRSEMNVSTLELGDSALYLCASSLEFGGLGEQYFGPGTRLTVT.

The chain couples TRBV11-2 to TRBJ2-7, with a weak D call TRBD2 (6 bases). There are 18 residues in the CDR3. V lost 4 bases and J lost 0, with 22 bases in between. Germline loops: CDR1 SGHAT, CDR2 FQNNGV. The CDR3 sequence is CASSSVAGRRGGSYEQYF. In DNA form, the CDR3 reads TGTGCCAGCAGCTCCGTCGCTGGGCGGAGGGGCGGCTCCTACGAGCAGTACTTC.

This clonotype has more than one count but fewer than ten. CDR3 loop: CSASLSHNEQFF. CDR3 DNA sequence: TGCAGTGCTAGCTTGAGTCACAATGAGCAGTTCTTC. The chain has TRBV20-1 and TRBJ2-1; D uncertain. Germline V CDR1 and CDR2: DFQATT, SNEGSKA (reference sequence). This CDR3 region has 12 residues. Trimming removed 3 bases from V and 5 bases from J, with 8 bases in between.

This clonotype appeared many times. The chain employs TRBV6-5 and TRBJ1-3; D might be TRBD1 (5 bases). Germline CDR1 and CDR2: MNHEY and SVGAGI. This CDR3 is built from 14 residues. The ends were cut back, 6 bases at V and 3 bases at J, with 12 bases in the middle. The CDR3 nucleotides are TGTGCCAGCAGGGGGGGGACGTATGGAAACACCATATATTTT. Translated, it gives CASRGGTYGNTIYF.

This clonotype showed up many times. The genes are TRBV2 and TRBJ2-7; D call uncertain. The CDR3 runs 12 residues. Germline lookup yields CDR1 SNHLY and CDR2 FYNNEI. V dropped 6 bases and J dropped 1 base, with 7 bases sitting between them. CDR3 sequence reads: CASSGRSYEQYF. The CDR3 DNA reads TGTGCCAGCAGCGGTCGGTCCTACGAGCAGTACTTC.

This clonotype occurred a few times. The V and J genes are TRBV27 and TRBJ2-5; 7 bases line up with TRBD1. The V gene's germline CDR1 is MNHEY and CDR2 SMNVEV (reference sequence). The ends lost 8 bases at V and 5 bases at J; junction bases unmatched: 5. The CDR3 has 12 amino acids. The CDR3 nucleotides are TGTGCCAGCCAAGGGGGCAGGGAGACCCAGTACTTC. This gives the protein CASQGGRETQYF.

This clonotype has only a few counts. V is TRBV29-1 and J is TRBJ2-1; TRBD2 matches 11 bases. The CDR3 runs to 16 residues. CDR1 and CDR2 (germline): SQVTM, ANQGSEA. The V segment lost 4 bases and the J segment 5 bases; nucleotides outside the gene matches: 10. The CDR3 bases are TGCAGCGTTGCGGGACTAGCGGCCTTTCTACACAATGAGCAGTTCTTC. This translates into CSVAGLAAFLHNEQFF.

The chain uses TRBV7-6 and TRBJ2-1; D perhaps matches TRBD1 (6 bases). CDR3 size: 15 residues. V lost 5 bases and J lost 2, with 13 bases in between. Germline-derived CDR1 and CDR2 are SGHVS and FNYEAQ. Here the CDR3 reads CASSRTGSAYNEQFF. In nucleotides, the CDR3 is TGTGCCAGCAGCCGAACAGGGTCAGCCTACAATGAGCAGTTCTTC.

The V gene is TRBV4-3, the J gene TRBJ2-4, with 8 bases aligning to TRBD1. The CDR3 spans 17 residues. The junction had 10 bases not matched to a gene; V was cut back by 0 bases and J by 6 bases. CDR1 LGHNA and CDR2 YSLEER come from the germline V gene. The CDR3 sequence is CASSQDAGGAGVNIQYF. In DNA, the CDR3 is TGCGCCAGCAGCCAAGATGCAGGGGGCGCAGGAGTAAACATTCAGTACTTC.

The chain is built from TRBV7-2 and TRBJ1-6, with TRBD1 matching over 7 bases. The germline gives CDR1 SGHTA, CDR2 FQGNSA. The V gene end was trimmed by 1 base and the J gene end by 6 bases; junction bases not matched to a gene: 3. CDR3 size: 15 residues. CDR3 bases: TGTGCCAGCAGCTTAGGGGGACAGATTAATTCACCCCTCCACTTT. Residues: CASSLGGQINSPLHF.